The entry that follows covers one TCR beta chain sequence. The V end was cut by 8 bases, the J end by 4 bases, with 15 bases between. This CDR3 is 13 amino acids long. CDR1 and CDR2 from the germline V gene are MNHNS and SASEGT. TCRdb's table, derived via immunoSEQ multiplex PCR, lists solely in-frame clones and lacks some. The sample contains about 95,000 clones, over 75% of which appear only once. These data originate in a study of PD-L1 blockade in urothelial cancer. At the level of the study: About 85% of the roughly 29 patients were men whose urothelial cancer was bladder-origin.

Noted time point: pretreatment peripheral blood. The number of samples from each patient was between 1 and 8, taken pretreatment and on-treatment. The receptor was derived from a man in his 60s with urothelial cancer. This chain joins TRBV6-1 and TRBJ2-7, with a weak D call TRBD2 (6 bases). Material: PBMCs, obtained around atezolizumab (anti-PD-L1) treatment. CDR3 sequence (DNA): TGTGCCAGCTCGGGCCGTCGGGGGTACGAGCAGTACTTC. The encoded protein is CASSGRRGYEQYF.